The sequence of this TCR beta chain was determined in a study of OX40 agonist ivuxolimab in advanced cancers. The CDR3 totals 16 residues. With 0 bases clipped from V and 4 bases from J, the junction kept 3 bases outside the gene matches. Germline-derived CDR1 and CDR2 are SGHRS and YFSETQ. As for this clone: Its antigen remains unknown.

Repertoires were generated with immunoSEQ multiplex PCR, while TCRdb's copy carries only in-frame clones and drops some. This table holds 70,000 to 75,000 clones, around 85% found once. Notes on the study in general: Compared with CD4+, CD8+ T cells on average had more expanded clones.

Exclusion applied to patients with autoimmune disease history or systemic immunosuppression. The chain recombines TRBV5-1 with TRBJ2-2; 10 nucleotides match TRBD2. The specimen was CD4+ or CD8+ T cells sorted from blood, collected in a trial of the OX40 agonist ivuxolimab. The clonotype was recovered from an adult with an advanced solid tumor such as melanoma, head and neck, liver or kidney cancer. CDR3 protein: CASSLEASGGTGELFF. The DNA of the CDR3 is TGCGCCAGCAGCTTGGAGGCTAGCGGGGGCACCGGGGAGCTGTTTTTT.